This T cell receptor beta chain derives from a study of shared clonotypes between healthy human individuals (dated by TCRdb to about 2020). Background for the entire study: Three men and a couple of women, aged 18 to 49 years, made up the cohort. To estimate repertoire size and how much clonotypes are shared between individuals, the study performed deep sequencing of blood TCR repertoires from about 5 healthy adults. Different laboratories and diverse techniques were used to prepare libraries and sequence TCR repertoires, to increase sequencing depth and limit assay-specific biases. Per donor, leukapheresis produced somewhere between about 0.85 and 8.9 billion PBMCs. General study outcomes and caveats: Because the study included a small number of donors, the genetic and exposure-history diversity represented was limited. Sampling was limited to blood, and TCR repertoires in tissue likely differ from TCR repertoires in blood. Pairwise subsampling led to the expectation that sequencing depth would affect the degree of clonotype sharing among donors.

This clone came up once. The specificity of this receptor is unknown. No qualities accompany the bases; no much larger clone lies one base away. Sequences KGHSH (CDR1) and LQKENI (CDR2) are obtained from the germline V gene. CDR3 length: 18 amino acids, cysteine to phenylalanine. The sequence is cut down to CDR3 DNA, 54 bases in frame from base 1. The germline V end is reduced by 6 bases and the J end by 12 bases; junction bases left unmatched: 21. Donors were healthy HIV-negative adults with no recently reported acute infections or vaccinations. All donors were Caucasian adults living in Nashville, Tennessee, USA. For unsorted samples, 84 million or so PBMCs were counted, and genomic DNA was extracted using the QIAamp DNA Blood Mini kit. Blood was obtained by leukapheresis, after which PBMCs were separated by Ficoll-Histopaque density gradient centrifugation and cryopreserved in liquid nitrogen vapor phase.

Using the deep immunoSEQ assay, multiplex PCR amplified TCR CDR3 regions from genomic DNA. Extracted genomic DNA from each cell subset was spread evenly across all wells of several immunoSEQ 96-well plates, with each plate serving as a replicate. For unsorted PBMC, approximately 0.3 ug of genomic DNA, equivalent to approximately 30,000 T cell genomes, went into each replicate PCR. Ten immunoSEQ deep assay plates were used to sequence the unsorted PBMC genomic DNA. The purified libraries were quantified using a Qubit 3.0 fluorometer, sized with a Bioanalyzer 2100, and then quantified again using the KAPA Library Quantification kit. Each immunoSEQ 96-well plate was sequenced on its own single-read 150-cycle Illumina NextSeq 550 flow cell. In the paper's pipeline: The immunoSEQ output contained only junctional sequences without quality scores, so filtering could not match that applied to full-length reads. To assign V/J genes and CDR3, sequences were annotated against IMGT germline references using PyIR, a Python wrapper for IgBLAST v1.9. Any read was removed if the V/J assignment was weak (E-value above 1e-6), the CDR3 was missing, or the read contained stop codons, out-of-frame junctions, or ambiguous translated residues. V3J clonotypes were defined as sequences sharing an identical inferred V gene, J gene, and CDR3 amino acid sequence. The percentage overlap between two repertoires was calculated by dividing the number of shared unique clonotypes by the size of the smaller repertoire. Richness of each repertoire was evaluated using RTK rarefaction, the Chao1 estimator, and Recon v2.1 estimates of unobserved clonotypes. In TCRdb, the immuneACCESS table is reduced to in-frame sequences with V and J assigned. These tables do not hold every clone; where another copy was compared, an unresolved V gene accounts for under half, and the others remain unexplained. The DNA gave D and trimming, while V, J and clone size come from that table. This sample lists about 470,000 clones; more than 75% were detected once. Clones ranked in the top ten supply over 10% of the sample.

The source of this sequence is a woman aged 40 to 55 in good health. Some clones in this sample may be carry-over from other donors' samples. The material sequenced was PBMCs. The chain is encoded by TRBV18 joined to TRBJ2-1; TRBD2 lines up with 12 middle nucleotides. CDR3 reads: CASSPLAMTSGSQPGQFF. The nucleotide sequence is TGTGCCAGCTCTCCCCTCGCGATGACTAGCGGGAGTCAGCCGGGGCAGTTCTTC.